In its sample, the clone carrying this TCR beta chain was seen once. Its target is unknown. This CDR3 comprises 13 residues. Germline assignment: CDR1 MNHEY and CDR2 SVGAGI. Deletions cut 2 bases from V and 4 bases from J, with 8 bases between. Repertoires were generated with immunoSEQ multiplex PCR, while TCRdb's copy carries only in-frame clones and drops some. The data hold some 130,000 clones, with roughly 90% observed a single time. This sample is part of a study of T cell responses to AZD1222 COVID-19 vaccine. Study results and caveats: Among spike-specific TCRs, nearly half reportedly target unmutated variant regions.

Sequenced material: peripheral blood, taken 28 days after the second AZD1222 dose. This TCR came from an adult who received the AZD1222 COVID-19 vaccine. The chain joins TRBV6-5 to TRBJ2-5, with D uncertain. CDR3 loop: CASSYRATETQYF. The CDR3 nucleotides are TGTGCCAGCAGTTACCGGGCCACAGAGACCCAGTACTTC.